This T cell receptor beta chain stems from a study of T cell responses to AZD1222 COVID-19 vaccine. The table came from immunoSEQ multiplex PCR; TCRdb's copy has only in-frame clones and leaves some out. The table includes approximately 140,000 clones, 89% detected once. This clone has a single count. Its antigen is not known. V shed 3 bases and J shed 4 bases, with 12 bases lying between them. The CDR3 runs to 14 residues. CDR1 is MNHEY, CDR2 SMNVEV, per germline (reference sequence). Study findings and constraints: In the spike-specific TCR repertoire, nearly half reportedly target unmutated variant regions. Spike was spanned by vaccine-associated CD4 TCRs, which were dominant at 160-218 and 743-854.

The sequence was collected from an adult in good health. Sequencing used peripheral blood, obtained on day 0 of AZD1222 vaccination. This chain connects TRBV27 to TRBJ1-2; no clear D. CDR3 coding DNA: TGTGCCAGCAGTTTCGCGGGCGGTGCCTATGGCTACACCTTC. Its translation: CASSFAGGAYGYTF.